A selection of T cell receptor beta chains follows, all from one sample in a study of Ad26.COV2.S vaccination and SARS-CoV-2 variants. The table came from immunoSEQ multiplex PCR; TCRdb's copy has only in-frame clones and leaves some out. The table records 350,000 to 500,000 clones, around nine tenths of them present only once. The source was peripheral blood, collected in a trial of Ad26.COV2.S vaccine versus placebo. These receptors all come from a person aged 18-60 years who received the Ad26.COV2.S COVID-19 vaccine or a placebo. Both conserved end residues are part of each CDR3. Each record gives: V gene, CDR3 protein.

>TRBV15
CATSSDWGDGEVSYNEQFF
>TRBV6-5
CASSPWGGNQPQHF
>TRBV4-1
CASSQDRGAPQPQHF
>TRBV11-3
CASRRTGNNEQFF
>TRBV5-6
CASSLVGLSSYEQYF
>TRBV12-3/TRBV12-4
CASTDSQDEQYF
>TRBV5-1
CASSLQGTGTGNTIYF
>TRBV19
CARARGPTGRISYEQYF
>TRBV3-1/TRBV3-2
CASSQAINLHYGYTF
>TRBV24-1
CATSRIGQEQYF
>TRBV5-4
CASSLARQALYEQYF
>TRBV9
CASSPGGDDYGYTF
>TRBV18
CASSPGFGYEQYF
>TRBV6-1
CASSEARDRANPPKSLMSLHF